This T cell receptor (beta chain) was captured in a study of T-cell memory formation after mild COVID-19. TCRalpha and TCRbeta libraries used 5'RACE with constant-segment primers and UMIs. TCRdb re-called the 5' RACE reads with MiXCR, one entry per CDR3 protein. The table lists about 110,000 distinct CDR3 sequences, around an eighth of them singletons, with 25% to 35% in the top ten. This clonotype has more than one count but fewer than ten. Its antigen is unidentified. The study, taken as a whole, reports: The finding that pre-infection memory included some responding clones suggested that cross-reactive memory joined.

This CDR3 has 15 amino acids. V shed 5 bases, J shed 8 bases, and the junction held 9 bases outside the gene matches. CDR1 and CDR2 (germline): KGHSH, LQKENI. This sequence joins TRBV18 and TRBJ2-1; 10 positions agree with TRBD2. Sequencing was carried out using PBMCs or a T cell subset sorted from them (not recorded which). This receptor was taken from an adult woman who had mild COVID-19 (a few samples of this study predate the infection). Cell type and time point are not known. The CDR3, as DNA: TGTGCCAGCTCAGGACTAGCGGACCTCTTGTATGAGCAGTTCTTC. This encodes CASSGLADLLYEQFF.